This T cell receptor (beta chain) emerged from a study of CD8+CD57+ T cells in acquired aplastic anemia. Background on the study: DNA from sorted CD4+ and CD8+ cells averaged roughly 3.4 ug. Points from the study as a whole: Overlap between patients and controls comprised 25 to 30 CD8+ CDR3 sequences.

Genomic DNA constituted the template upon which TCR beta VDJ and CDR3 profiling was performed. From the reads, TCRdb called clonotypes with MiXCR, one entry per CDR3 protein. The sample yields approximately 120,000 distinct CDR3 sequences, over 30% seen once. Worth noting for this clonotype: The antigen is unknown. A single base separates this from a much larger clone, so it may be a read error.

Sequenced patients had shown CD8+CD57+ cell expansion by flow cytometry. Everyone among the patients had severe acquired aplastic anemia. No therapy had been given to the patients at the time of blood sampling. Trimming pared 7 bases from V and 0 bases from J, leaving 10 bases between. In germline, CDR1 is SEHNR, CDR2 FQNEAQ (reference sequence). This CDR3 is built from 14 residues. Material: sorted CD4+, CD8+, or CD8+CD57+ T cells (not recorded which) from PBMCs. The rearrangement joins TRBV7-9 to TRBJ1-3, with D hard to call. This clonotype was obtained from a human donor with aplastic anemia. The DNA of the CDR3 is TGTGCCAGCACCTCTATAGGCTCTGGAAACACCATATATTTT. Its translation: CASTSIGSGNTIYF.